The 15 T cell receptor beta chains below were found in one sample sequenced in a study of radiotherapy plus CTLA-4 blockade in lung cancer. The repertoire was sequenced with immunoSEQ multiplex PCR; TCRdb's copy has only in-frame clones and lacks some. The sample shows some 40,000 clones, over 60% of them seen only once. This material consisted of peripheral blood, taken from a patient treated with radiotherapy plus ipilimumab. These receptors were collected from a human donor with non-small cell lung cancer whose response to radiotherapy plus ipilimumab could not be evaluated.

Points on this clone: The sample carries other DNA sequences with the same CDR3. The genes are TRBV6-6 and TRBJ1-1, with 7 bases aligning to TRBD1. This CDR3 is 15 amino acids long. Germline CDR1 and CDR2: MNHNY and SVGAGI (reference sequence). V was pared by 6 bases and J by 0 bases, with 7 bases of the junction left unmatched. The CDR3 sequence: CASSQPGQMNTEAFF. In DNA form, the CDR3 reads TGTGCCAGCAGCCAACCGGGACAGATGAACACTGAAGCTTTCTTT.

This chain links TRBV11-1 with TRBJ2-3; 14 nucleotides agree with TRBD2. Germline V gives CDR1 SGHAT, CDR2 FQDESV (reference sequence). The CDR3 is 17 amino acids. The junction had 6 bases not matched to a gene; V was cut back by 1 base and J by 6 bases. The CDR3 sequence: CASSLVWTSGRTDTQYF. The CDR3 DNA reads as TGTGCCAGCAGCTTAGTTTGGACTAGCGGGAGGACTGATACGCAGTATTTT.

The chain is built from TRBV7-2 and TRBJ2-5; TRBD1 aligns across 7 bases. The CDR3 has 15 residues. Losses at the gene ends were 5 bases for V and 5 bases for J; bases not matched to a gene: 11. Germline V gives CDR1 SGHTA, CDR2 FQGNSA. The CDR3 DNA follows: TGTGCCAGCAGCCCCGGGACAGCGAAATCCGAGACCCAGTACTTC. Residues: CASSPGTAKSETQYF.

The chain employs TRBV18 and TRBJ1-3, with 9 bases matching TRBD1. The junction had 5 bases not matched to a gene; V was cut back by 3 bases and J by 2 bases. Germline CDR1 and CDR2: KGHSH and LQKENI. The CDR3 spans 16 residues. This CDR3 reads CASSPSGTGPGNTIYF. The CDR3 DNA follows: TGTGCCAGCTCACCTTCCGGGACAGGGCCTGGAAACACCATATATTTT.

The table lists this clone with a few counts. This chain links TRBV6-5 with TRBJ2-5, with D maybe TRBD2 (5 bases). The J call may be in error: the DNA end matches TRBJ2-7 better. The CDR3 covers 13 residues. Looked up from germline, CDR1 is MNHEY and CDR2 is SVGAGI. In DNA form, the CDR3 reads TGTGCCAGCAGTTCTACCCGGCGGGTCGAGCAGTACTTC. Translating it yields CASSSTRRVEQYF.

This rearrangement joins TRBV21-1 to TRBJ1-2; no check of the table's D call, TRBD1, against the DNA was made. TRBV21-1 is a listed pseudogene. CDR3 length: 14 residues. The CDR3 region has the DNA TGTGCCAGCAACCTACAGGGCGAGGTACGCGGCTACACCTTC. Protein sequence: CASNLQGEVRGYTF.

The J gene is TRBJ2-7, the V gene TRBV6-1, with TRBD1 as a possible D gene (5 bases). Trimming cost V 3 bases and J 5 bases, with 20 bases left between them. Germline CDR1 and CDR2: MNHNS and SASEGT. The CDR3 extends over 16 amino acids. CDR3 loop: CASSDIFWQGKDEQYF. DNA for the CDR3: TGTGCCAGCAGTGACATATTCTGGCAGGGTAAGGACGAGCAGTACTTC.

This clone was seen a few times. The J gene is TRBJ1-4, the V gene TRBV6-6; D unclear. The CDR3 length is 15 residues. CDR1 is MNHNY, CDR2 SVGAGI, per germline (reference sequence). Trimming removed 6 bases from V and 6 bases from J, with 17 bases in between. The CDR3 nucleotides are TGTGCCAGCAGAACGGAAGGAGGGTTGTATGAAAAACTGTTTTTT. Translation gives CASRTEGGLYEKLFF.

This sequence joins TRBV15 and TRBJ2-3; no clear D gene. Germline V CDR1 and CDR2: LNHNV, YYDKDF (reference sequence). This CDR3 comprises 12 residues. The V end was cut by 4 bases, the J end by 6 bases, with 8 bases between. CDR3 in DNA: TGTGCCACCAGCACCTTACTGGATACGCAGTATTTT. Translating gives CATSTLLDTQYF.

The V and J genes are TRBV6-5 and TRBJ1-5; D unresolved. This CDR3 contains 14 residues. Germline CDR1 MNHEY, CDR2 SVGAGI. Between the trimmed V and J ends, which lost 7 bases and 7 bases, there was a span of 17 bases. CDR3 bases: TGTGCCAGCAACCCTAGGAGGTCGGGACAGCCCCAGCATTTT. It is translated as CASNPRRSGQPQHF.

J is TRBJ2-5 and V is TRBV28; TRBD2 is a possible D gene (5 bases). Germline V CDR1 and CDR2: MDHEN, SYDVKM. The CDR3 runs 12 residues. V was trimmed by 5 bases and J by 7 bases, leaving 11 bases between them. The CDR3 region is CASSPAGGTQYF. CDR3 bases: TGTGCCAGCAGTCCCGCGGGTGGGACCCAGTACTTC.

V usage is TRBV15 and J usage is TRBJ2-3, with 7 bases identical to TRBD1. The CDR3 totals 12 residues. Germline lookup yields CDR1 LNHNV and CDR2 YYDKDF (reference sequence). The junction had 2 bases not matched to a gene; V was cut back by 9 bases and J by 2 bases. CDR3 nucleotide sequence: TGTGCCACGGGACAGACCACAGATACGCAGTATTTT. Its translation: CATGQTTDTQYF.

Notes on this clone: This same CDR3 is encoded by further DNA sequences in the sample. DNA of the CDR3: TGTGCCAGCAGCCGAACAGGTCAAAGCCAAGAGACCCAGTACTTC. Its protein is CASSRTGQSQETQYF. The chain employs TRBV7-9 and TRBJ2-5; D might be TRBD1 (5 bases). The germline CDR1 and CDR2 sequences are SEHNR and FQNEAQ (reference sequence). This CDR3 is 15 amino acids long. Trimming removed 5 bases at V and 1 base at J, with 14 bases between.

DNA of the CDR3: TGTGCCAGCAATGATCCCCCGGGACGGGGGACTAAGCGGTTCTCCTACGAGCAGTACTTC. Its translation is CASNDPPGRGTKRFSYEQYF. The rearrangement uses TRBV6-1 and TRBJ2-7, with 7 bases fitting TRBD2. With 7 bases clipped from V and 0 bases from J, the junction kept 24 bases outside the gene matches. The CDR3 consists of 20 residues. The germline CDR1 and CDR2 sequences are MNHNS and SASEGT.

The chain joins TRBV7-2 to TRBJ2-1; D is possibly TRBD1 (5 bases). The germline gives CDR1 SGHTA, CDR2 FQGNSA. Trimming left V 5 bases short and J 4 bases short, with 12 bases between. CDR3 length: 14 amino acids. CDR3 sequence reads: CASSPRGFYNEQFF. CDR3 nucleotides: TGTGCCAGCAGCCCTAGGGGCTTTTACAATGAGCAGTTCTTC. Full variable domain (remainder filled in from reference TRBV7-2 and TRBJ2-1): GAGVSQSPSNKVTEKGKDVELRCDPISGHTALYWYRQSLGQGLEFLIYFQGNSAPDKSGLPSDRFSAERTGGSVSTLTIQRTQQEDSAVYLCASSPRGFYNEQFFGPGTRLTVL.